The next 5 T cell receptor beta chains were all read from a single sample in a study of CD4 T cells in relation to SARS-CoV-2 and coronaviruses. The repertoire was sequenced with immunoSEQ multiplex PCR; TCRdb's copy has only in-frame clones and lacks some. The profile shows 50,000 to 70,000 clones, around 87% of them singletons. Before the COVID-19 pandemic, during about 2011-2019, CD4+ T cells were taken from unexposed donors. Material for sequencing was memory CD4+ T cells from PBMCs. The receptor source for this set is a human donor in good health.

This clone was counted between two and nine times. The chain recombines TRBV9 with TRBJ2-3; D unclear. V lost 9 bases and J lost 6, with 23 bases in between. From germline, CDR1 is SGDLS and CDR2 YYNGEE. CDR3 length: 15 amino acids. The CDR3 region has the DNA TGTGCCACCACACCGGGCCCGTCCTATCGGGATACGCAGTATTTT. It specifies CATTPGPSYRDTQYF.

The chain is built from TRBV30 and TRBJ2-7, with TRBD1 identical over 7 bases. V gave up 4 bases and J gave up 2 bases; unmatched junction bases: 5. Germline assignment: CDR1 GTSNPN and CDR2 SVGIG (reference sequence). The CDR3 contains 13 residues. CDR3 sequence: CAWTGQTAYEQYF. CDR3 nucleotides: TGTGCCTGGACGGGACAGACTGCCTACGAGCAGTACTTC.

The J gene is TRBJ2-5, the V gene TRBV10-3; D is unclear. CDR1 and CDR2 (germline): ENHRY, SYGVKD. The CDR3 has 15 residues. Trimming took off 0 bases at V and 3 bases at J, with 11 bases between the two ends. CDR3 sequence reads: CAISESLAGKETQYF. DNA of the CDR3: TGTGCCATCAGTGAGTCCTTAGCTGGTAAAGAGACCCAGTACTTC.

This chain links TRBV5-1 with TRBJ2-2; 12 bases map to TRBD2. The germline V gene has CDR1 SGHRS and CDR2 YFSETQ. V shed 4 bases and J 6 bases; nucleotides not matched to a gene: 4. This CDR3 has 15 residues. The CDR3 DNA reads TGCGCCAGCAGCGCTAGCGGGGGGGCCGCCGGGGAGCTGTTTTTT. Translating gives CASSASGGAAGELFF.

The genes are TRBV4-3 and TRBJ1-5, with D maybe TRBD1 (5 bases). The V end was cut by 4 bases, the J end by 5 bases, with 9 bases between. Germline lookup yields CDR1 LGHNA and CDR2 YSLEER. CDR3 length: 13 residues. CDR3 nucleotide sequence: TGCGCCAGCAGCCCCAGGGTGCATCAGCCCCAGCATTTT. Protein sequence: CASSPRVHQPQHF.